This T cell receptor (beta chain) was obtained from a study of radiotherapy plus CTLA-4 blockade in lung cancer. Study-level results: How blood T cell clones changed early, along with interferon-beta, reportedly forecast response best. Once radiotherapy plus ipilimumab had been given, TCR clones derived from tumor expanded in blood.

V lost 6 bases to trimming and J lost 6 bases, with 17 bases between them. Germline V gene data show CDR1 as MNHNS and CDR2 as SASEGT. This CDR3 comprises 15 residues. This table comes from immunoSEQ multiplex PCR, and its TCRdb copy is limited to in-frame clones, with some not included. The sample contains about 97,000 clones, approximately 75% of which appear only once. Comment on this clone: Its antigen is undetermined.

Focal radiation was given together with CTLA-4 blockade (ipilimumab) to patients with chemo-refractory metastatic non-small-cell lung cancer. Sequencing used peripheral blood, obtained from a patient treated with radiotherapy plus ipilimumab. The sequence came from a human donor with non-small cell lung cancer who had a partial response to radiotherapy plus ipilimumab. Some clones in this sample may be carry-over from other donors' samples. The chain joins TRBV6-1 to TRBJ2-2, with D tentatively TRBD2 (6 bases). The CDR3 region has the DNA TGTGCCAGCAGCATTGAGTGGGGGAGGCCCGGGGAGCTGTTTTTT. Translated, it gives CASSIEWGRPGELFF.